A selection of T cell receptor beta chains follows, all from one sample in a study of OX40 agonist ivuxolimab in advanced cancers. Sequencing was performed with immunoSEQ multiplex PCR; in TCRdb, only in-frame clones are kept and a portion is missing. The sample yields tens of thousands of clones, about 94% seen once. The sample here was CD4+ or CD8+ T cells sorted from blood, taken in a trial of the OX40 agonist ivuxolimab. All receptors derive from an adult with an advanced solid tumor such as melanoma, head and neck, liver or kidney cancer. Both conserved end residues are part of each CDR3.

v_call: TRBV7-2; j_call: TRBJ2-7; cdr3_length: 13; cdr3_aa: CASRGSGMVEQYF
v_call: TRBV27; j_call: TRBJ1-3; cdr3_length: 14; cdr3_aa: CASSLGGYGNTIYF
v_call: TRBV19; j_call: TRBJ1-1; cdr3_length: 19; cdr3_aa: CASSIRPWATGDGNTEAFF
v_call: TRBV7-7; j_call: TRBJ2-2; cdr3_length: 15; cdr3_aa: CASSLTDSGTGELFF
v_call: TRBV6-5; j_call: TRBJ2-7; cdr3_length: 14; cdr3_aa: CASSYGTGYYEQYF
v_call: TRBV10-3; j_call: TRBJ2-1; cdr3_length: 17; cdr3_aa: CAISESEGLAGVSEQFF
v_call: TRBV30; j_call: TRBJ2-3; cdr3_length: 11; cdr3_aa: CAWSVPDTQYF
v_call: TRBV6-5; j_call: TRBJ2-7; cdr3_length: 15; cdr3_aa: CASSYSGLATYEQYF
v_call: TRBV4-1; j_call: TRBJ1-1; cdr3_length: 12; cdr3_aa: CASSQVSSEAFF
v_call: TRBV15; j_call: TRBJ2-5; cdr3_length: 14; cdr3_aa: CATSSVNRGGEQYF
v_call: TRBV6-1; j_call: TRBJ1-1; cdr3_length: 15; cdr3_aa: CASSDRVDGNTEAFF
v_call: TRBV4-1; j_call: TRBJ2-2; cdr3_length: 16; cdr3_aa: CASSPQGTGGTGELFF
v_call: TRBV27; j_call: TRBJ2-1; cdr3_length: 18; cdr3_aa: CASSLDRAGGAIWDEQFF
v_call: TRBV9; j_call: TRBJ2-3; cdr3_length: 16; cdr3_aa: CASSVGAVPSTDTQYF
v_call: TRBV10-3; j_call: TRBJ2-2; cdr3_length: 13; cdr3_aa: CAISEVGAGELFF
v_call: TRBV7-9; j_call: TRBJ2-1; cdr3_length: 15; cdr3_aa: CASSAPGQVYNEQFF
v_call: TRBV13; j_call: TRBJ2-1; cdr3_length: 15; cdr3_aa: CASSPPGGPAAEQFF
v_call: TRBV27; j_call: TRBJ2-2; cdr3_length: 13; cdr3_aa: CASSVQGAGELFF
v_call: TRBV5-8; j_call: TRBJ2-1; cdr3_length: 16; cdr3_aa: CASSGGQGVSYNEQFF
v_call: TRBV28; j_call: .; cdr3_length: 15; cdr3_aa: CASRGLARSSYEQYF
v_call: TRBV9; j_call: TRBJ2-4; cdr3_length: 15; cdr3_aa: CASSVSDSAKNIQYF
v_call: TRBV29-1; j_call: TRBJ2-7; cdr3_length: 13; cdr3_aa: CSVEKRGYYEQYF
v_call: TRBV6-5; j_call: .; cdr3_length: 14; cdr3_aa: CASSLGQGPSEQYF
v_call: TRBV9; j_call: TRBJ2-3; cdr3_length: 15; cdr3_aa: CASSAGSTSTDTQYF
v_call: TRBV6-1; j_call: TRBJ1-5; cdr3_length: 15; cdr3_aa: CASSPGTGESQPQHF
v_call: TRBV11-2; j_call: TRBJ2-5; cdr3_length: 15; cdr3_aa: CASSLGGGPEETQYF
v_call: TRBV4-3; j_call: TRBJ2-7; cdr3_length: 15; cdr3_aa: CASSPSASEPYEQYF
v_call: TRBV28; j_call: TRBJ1-2; cdr3_length: 16; cdr3_aa: CASSEEAVVIVDGYTF
v_call: TRBV7-9; j_call: TRBJ2-3; cdr3_length: 14; cdr3_aa: CASSLGGFTDTQYF